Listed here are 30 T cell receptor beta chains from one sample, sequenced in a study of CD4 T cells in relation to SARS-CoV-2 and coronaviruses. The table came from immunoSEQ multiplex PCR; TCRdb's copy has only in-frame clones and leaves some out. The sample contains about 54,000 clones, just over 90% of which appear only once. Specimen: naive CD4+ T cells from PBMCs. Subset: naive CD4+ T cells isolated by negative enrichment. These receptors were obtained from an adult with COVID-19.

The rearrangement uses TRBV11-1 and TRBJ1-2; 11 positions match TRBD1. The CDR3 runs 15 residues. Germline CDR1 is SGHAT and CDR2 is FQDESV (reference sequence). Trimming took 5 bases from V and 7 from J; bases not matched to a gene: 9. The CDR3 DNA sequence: TGTGCCAGCAGCCGCCCGGGACAGGGGGAATCTGGCTACACCTTC. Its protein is CASSRPGQGESGYTF.

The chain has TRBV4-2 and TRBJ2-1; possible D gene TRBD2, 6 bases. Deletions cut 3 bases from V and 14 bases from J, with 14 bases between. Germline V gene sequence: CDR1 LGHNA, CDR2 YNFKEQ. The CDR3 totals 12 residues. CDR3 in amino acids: CASSQGTYGKFF. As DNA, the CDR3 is TGTGCCAGCAGCCAGGGGACTTACGGAAAGTTCTTC.

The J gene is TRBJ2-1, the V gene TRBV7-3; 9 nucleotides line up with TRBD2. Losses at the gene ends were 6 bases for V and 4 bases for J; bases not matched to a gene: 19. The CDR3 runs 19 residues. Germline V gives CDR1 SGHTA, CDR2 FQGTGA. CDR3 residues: CASSYLAGPGSAIYNEQFF. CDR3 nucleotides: TGTGCCAGCAGTTATCTAGCGGGACCAGGGTCTGCCATATACAATGAGCAGTTCTTC. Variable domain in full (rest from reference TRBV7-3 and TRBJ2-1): GAGVSQTPSNKVTEKGKYVELRCDPISGHTALYWYRQSLGQGPEFLIYFQGTGAADDSGLPNDRFFAVRPEGSVSTLKIQRTERGDSAVYLCASSYLAGPGSAIYNEQFFGPGTRLTVL.

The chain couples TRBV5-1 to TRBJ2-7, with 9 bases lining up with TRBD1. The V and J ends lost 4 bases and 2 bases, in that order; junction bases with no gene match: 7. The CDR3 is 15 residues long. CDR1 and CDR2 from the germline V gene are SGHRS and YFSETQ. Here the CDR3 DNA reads TGCGCCAGCAGCCCCGGGACAGGGTCCCCCTACGAGCAGTACTTC. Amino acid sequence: CASSPGTGSPYEQYF.

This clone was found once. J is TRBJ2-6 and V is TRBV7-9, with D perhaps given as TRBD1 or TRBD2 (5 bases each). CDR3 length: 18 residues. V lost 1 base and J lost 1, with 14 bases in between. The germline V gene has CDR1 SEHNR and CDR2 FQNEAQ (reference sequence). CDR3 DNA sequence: TGTGCCAGCAGCTTAGATGGGGGTACGCTTTCTGGGGCCAACGTCCTGACTTTC. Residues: CASSLDGGTLSGANVLTF.

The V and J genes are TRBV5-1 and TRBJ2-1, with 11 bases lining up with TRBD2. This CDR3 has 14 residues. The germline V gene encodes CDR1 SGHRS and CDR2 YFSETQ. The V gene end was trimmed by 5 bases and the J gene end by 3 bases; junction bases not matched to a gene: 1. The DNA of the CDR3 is TGCGCCAGCAGGACTAGCGGGATCTACAATGAGCAGTTCTTC. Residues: CASRTSGIYNEQFF.

The CDR3 loop reads CASSSAGTGGLGYTF. For the CDR3, the DNA is TGTGCCAGCAGCTCCGCCGGGACAGGAGGGCTTGGCTACACCTTC. The V call is TRBV5-4, the J call TRBJ1-2, with 8 positions matching TRBD1. Germline-derived CDR1 and CDR2 are SGHNT and YYREEE (reference sequence). The trim removed 3 bases at V and 7 bases at J, leaving 11 bases unmatched. The CDR3 contains 15 residues.

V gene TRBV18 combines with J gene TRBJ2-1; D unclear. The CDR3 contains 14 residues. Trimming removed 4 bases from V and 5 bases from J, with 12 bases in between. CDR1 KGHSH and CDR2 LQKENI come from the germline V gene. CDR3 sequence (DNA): TGTGCCAGCTCACGCCAAAGGAAGGACAATGAGCAGTTCTTC. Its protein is CASSRQRKDNEQFF.

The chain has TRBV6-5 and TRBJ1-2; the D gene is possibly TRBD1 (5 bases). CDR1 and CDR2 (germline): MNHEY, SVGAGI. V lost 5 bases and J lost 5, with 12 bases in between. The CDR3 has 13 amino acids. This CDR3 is CASSRGTGYGYTF. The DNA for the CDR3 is TGTGCCAGCAGTCGGGGGACTGGGTATGGCTACACCTTC.

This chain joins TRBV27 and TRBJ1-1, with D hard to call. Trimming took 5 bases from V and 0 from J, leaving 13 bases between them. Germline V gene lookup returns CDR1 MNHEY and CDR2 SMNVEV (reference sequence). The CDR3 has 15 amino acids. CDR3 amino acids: CASSTDTRMNTEAFF. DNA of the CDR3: TGTGCCAGCAGTACAGACACACGAATGAACACTGAAGCTTTCTTT.

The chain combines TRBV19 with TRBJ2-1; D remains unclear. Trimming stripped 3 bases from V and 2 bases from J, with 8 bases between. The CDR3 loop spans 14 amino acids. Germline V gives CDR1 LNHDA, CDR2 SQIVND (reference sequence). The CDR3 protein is CASSITLTYNEQFF. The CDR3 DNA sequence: TGTGCCAGTAGTATTACTTTGACCTACAATGAGCAGTTCTTC.

The CDR3 DNA reads as TGTGCCAGCAGTGTCGGGGAGGGCGCAGATACGCAGTATTTT. It yields the protein CASSVGEGADTQYF. The J gene is TRBJ2-3, the V gene TRBV27; TRBD2 matches at 7 bases. Per the germline V gene, CDR1 is MNHEY and CDR2 is SMNVEV (reference sequence). There are 14 residues in the CDR3. J was trimmed by 4 bases and V by 5 bases; bases with no gene match: 6.

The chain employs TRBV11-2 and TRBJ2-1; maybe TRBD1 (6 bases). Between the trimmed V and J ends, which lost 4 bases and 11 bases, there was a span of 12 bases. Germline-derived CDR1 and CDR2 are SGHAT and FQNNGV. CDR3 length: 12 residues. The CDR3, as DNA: TGTGCCAGCAGCTCCCCTGGGGGCCAGCAGTTCTTC. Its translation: CASSSPGGQQFF.

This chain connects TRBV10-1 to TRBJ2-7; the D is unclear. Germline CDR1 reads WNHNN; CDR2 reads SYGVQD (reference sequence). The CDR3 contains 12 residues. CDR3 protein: CVSLMDNREQYF. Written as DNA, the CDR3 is TGCGTCAGTTTAATGGATAATCGCGAGCAGTACTTC.

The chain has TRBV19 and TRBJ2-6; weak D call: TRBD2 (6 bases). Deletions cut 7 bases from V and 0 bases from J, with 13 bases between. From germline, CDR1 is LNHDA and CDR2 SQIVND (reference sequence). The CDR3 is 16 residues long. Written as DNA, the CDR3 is TGTGCCAGTACCCCCGTGGGGGGCTCTGGGGCCAACGTCCTGACTTTC. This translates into CASTPVGGSGANVLTF.

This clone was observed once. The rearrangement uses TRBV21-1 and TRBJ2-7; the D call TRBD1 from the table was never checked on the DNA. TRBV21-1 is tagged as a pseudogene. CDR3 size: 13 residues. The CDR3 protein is CARHRDRGYEQYF. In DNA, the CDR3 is TGTGCCAGGCACCGGGACAGGGGCTACGAGCAGTACTTC.

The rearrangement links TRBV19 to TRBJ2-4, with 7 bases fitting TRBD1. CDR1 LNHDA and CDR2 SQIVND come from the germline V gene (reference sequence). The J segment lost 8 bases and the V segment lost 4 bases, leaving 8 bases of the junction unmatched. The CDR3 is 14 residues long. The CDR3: CASSKGANGDIQYF. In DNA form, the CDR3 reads TGTGCCAGTAGTAAGGGGGCCAATGGGGACATTCAGTACTTC.

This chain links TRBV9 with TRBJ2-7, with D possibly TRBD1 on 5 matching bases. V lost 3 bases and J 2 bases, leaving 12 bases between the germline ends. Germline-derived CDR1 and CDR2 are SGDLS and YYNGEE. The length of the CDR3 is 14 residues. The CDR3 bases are TGTGCCAGCAGCGCAGGGCGCGCCCCCTACGAGCAGTACTTC. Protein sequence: CASSAGRAPYEQYF.

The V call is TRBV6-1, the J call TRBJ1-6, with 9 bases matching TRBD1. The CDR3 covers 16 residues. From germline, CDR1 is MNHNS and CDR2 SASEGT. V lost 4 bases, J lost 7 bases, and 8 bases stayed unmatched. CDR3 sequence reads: CASSVKQGATNSPLHF. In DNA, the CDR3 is TGTGCCAGCAGTGTCAAACAGGGGGCAACCAATTCACCCCTCCACTTT.

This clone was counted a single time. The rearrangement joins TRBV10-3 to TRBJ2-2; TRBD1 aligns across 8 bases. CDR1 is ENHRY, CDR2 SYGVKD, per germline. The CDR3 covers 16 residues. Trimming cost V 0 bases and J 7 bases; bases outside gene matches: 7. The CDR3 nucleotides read TGTGCCATCAGTGAGTCAGTGACAGGGGATGACGGGGAGCTGTTTTTT. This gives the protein CAISESVTGDDGELFF.

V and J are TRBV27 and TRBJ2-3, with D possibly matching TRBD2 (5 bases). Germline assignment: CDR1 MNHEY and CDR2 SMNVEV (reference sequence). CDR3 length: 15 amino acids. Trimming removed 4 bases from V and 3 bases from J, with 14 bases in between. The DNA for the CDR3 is TGTGCCAGCAGTTCTAGCTTTTTTCTTACAGATACGCAGTATTTT. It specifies CASSSSFFLTDTQYF.

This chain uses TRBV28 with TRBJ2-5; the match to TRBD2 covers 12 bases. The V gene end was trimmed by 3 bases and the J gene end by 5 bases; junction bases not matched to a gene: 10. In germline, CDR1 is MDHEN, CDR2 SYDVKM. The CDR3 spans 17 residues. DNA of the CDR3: TGTGCCAGCAGTTTTTCGGCTAGCGGGAGGGCCCGGGAGACCCAGTACTTC. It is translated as CASSFSASGRARETQYF.

CDR3 protein: CASSLTGTVYEQYF. The CDR3 DNA reads as TGTGCCAGCAGCTTGACCGGGACAGTCTACGAGCAGTACTTC. The V gene is TRBV7-9, the J gene TRBJ2-7; TRBD1 matches 7 bases. The CDR3 is 14 amino acids. With 3 bases clipped from V and 3 bases from J, the junction kept 5 bases outside the gene matches. Per germline, CDR1 SEHNR and CDR2 FQNEAQ (reference sequence). The complete variable domain, with remaining parts taken from reference TRBV7-9 and TRBJ2-7, reads DTGVSQNPRHKITKRGQNVTFRCDPISEHNRLYWYRQTLGQGPEFLTYFQNEAQLEKSRLLSDRFSAERPKGSFSTLEIQRTEQGDSAMYLCASSLTGTVYEQYFGPGTRLTVT.

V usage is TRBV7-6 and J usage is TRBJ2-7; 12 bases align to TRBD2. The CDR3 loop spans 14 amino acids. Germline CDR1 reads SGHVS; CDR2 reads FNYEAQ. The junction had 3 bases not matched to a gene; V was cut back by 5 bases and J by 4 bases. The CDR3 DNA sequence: TGTGCCAGCAGCGCGACTAGCGGGAGTTACGAGCAGTACTTC. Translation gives CASSATSGSYEQYF. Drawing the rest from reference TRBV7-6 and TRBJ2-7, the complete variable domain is GAGVSQSPRYKVTKRGQDVALRCDPISGHVSLYWYRQALGQGPEFLTYFNYEAQQDKSGLPNDRFSAERPEGSISTLTIQRTEQRDSAMYRCASSATSGSYEQYFGPGTRLTVT.

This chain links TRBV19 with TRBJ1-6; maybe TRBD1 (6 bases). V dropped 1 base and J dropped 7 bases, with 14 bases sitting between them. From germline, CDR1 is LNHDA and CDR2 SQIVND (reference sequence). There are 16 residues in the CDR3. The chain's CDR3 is CASSIGSRTVNSPLHF. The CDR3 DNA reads TGTGCCAGTAGTATAGGGTCGCGGACAGTGAATTCACCCCTCCACTTT.

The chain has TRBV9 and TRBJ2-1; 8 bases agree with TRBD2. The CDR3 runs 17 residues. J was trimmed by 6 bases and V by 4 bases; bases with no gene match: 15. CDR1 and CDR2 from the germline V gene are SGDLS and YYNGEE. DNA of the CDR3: TGTGCCAGCAGCCCGCCTGGGACGGGAGGGCCGGCCAATGAGCAGTTCTTC. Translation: CASSPPGTGGPANEQFF.

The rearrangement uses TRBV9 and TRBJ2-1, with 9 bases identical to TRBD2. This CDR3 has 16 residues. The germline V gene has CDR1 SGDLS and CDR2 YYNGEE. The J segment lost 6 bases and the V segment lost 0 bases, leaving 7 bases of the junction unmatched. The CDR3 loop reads CASSVVGAGGPNEQFF. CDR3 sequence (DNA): TGTGCCAGCAGCGTAGTTGGGGCGGGAGGGCCCAATGAGCAGTTCTTC.

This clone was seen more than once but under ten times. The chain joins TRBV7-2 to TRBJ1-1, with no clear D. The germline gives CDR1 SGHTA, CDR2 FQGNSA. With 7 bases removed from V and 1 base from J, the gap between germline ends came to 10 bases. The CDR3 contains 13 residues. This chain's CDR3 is CASTVRRNTEAFF. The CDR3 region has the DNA TGTGCCAGCACCGTCCGCAGGAACACTGAAGCTTTCTTT.

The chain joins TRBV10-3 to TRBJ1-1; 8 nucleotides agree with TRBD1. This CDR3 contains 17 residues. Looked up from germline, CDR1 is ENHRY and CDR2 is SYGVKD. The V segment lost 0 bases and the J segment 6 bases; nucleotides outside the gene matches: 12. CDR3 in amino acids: CAISESTPGQGSPEAFF. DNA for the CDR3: TGTGCCATCAGTGAGTCAACCCCTGGACAGGGTAGCCCTGAAGCTTTCTTT.

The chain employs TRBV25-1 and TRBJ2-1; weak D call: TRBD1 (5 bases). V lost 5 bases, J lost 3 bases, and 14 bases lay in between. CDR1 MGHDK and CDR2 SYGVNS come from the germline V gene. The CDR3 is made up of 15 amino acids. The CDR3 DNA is TGTGCCAGCAGTCTCACTCAGGGCGACTACAATGAGCAGTTCTTC. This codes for CASSLTQGDYNEQFF.